What follows are 23 T cell receptor beta chains derived from one specimen sequenced in a study of blood T cells in healthy people across ages (dated by TCRdb to the mid-2010s). The library relied on 5' RACE. Sequenced using an Illumina HiSeq 2500. The second PCR ran for about 7 to 11 cycles and used a J-beta primer mix along with a sample-barcoded 5' primer. TCRdb handled the public reads itself, with Q25 trimming in fastp and clone calling in MiXCR, and kept productive beta chains. Identical CDR3 proteins give one entry, which carries the most common genes and DNA. The sample data list about 1,400,000 distinct CDR3 sequences, and roughly 59% of these were observed just once. Clones ranked in the top ten supply roughly 7% of the sample. The sequenced sample consisted of blood. Receptors were obtained from a man aged 18 to 30 in good health.

The rearrangement uses TRBV4-1 and TRBJ2-1; 8 bases agree with TRBD1. The tail of the sequence fits TRBJ2-7 better, so the J call may be wrong. The CDR3 totals 15 residues. The V gene's germline CDR1 is MGHRA and CDR2 YSYEKL. The CDR3 protein is CASSPRTGTPYEQYF. In nucleotides, the CDR3 is TGCGCCAGCAGCCCACGGACAGGGACCCCCTACGAGCAGTACTTC.

The V call is TRBV12-5, the J call TRBJ2-2; TRBD2 matches at 10 bases. V was pared by 6 bases and J by 6 bases, with 4 bases of the junction left unmatched. Germline V gene data show CDR1 as LGHNT and CDR2 as FRNRAP. This CDR3 comprises 14 residues. CDR3 amino acids: CASGPGTSAGELFF. The DNA for the CDR3 is TGTGCTAGTGGACCCGGGACTAGCGCCGGGGAGCTGTTTTTT.

V usage is TRBV7-8 and J usage is TRBJ2-1; D call uncertain. The germline gives CDR1 SGHVS, CDR2 FQNEAQ. The CDR3 is made up of 11 amino acids. V dropped 5 bases and J dropped 9 bases, with 8 bases sitting between them. The CDR3 sequence: CASSEWSEQFF. As DNA, the CDR3 is TGTGCCAGCAGCGAGTGGAGTGAGCAGTTCTTC.

In this sample, this clonotype turned up many times. The CDR3 DNA is TGCAGCGTTGGTGGGACCCTGCAAGAGACCCAGTACTTC. This gives the protein CSVGGTLQETQYF. This chain joins TRBV29-1 and TRBJ2-5; D may correspond to TRBD1 or TRBD2 (5 bases each). V was shortened by 4 bases and J by 2 bases, with 11 bases between the two germline ends. Germline CDR1 and CDR2: SQVTM and ANQGSEA. The CDR3 sequence is 13 residues long. The variable domain in full, with the rest retrieved from reference TRBV29-1 and TRBJ2-5, is SAVISQKPSRDICQRGTSLTIQCQVDSQVTMMFWYRQQPGQSLTLIATANQGSEATYESGFVIDKFPISRPNLTFSTLTVSNMSPEDSSIYLCSVGGTLQETQYFGPGTRLLVL.

The chain carries TRBV20-1 and TRBJ1-2; 8 nucleotides match TRBD1. Unmatched junction bases numbered 17, after V lost 4 bases and J lost 4 bases. This CDR3 comprises 17 residues. Germline-derived CDR1 and CDR2 are DFQATT and SNEGSKA (reference sequence). The CDR3: CSANPLQRQGTLYGYTF. The CDR3 nucleotides are TGCAGTGCTAATCCTCTTCAACGACAGGGGACGCTCTATGGCTACACCTTC.

The J gene is TRBJ1-1, the V gene TRBV4-3, with a possible D match to TRBD1 (6 bases). The V end was cut by 3 bases, the J end by 5 bases, with 16 bases between. This CDR3 spans 15 amino acids. Germline lookup yields CDR1 LGHNA and CDR2 YSLEER. Here the CDR3 reads CASSQAQGVLTEAFF. DNA of the CDR3: TGCGCCAGCAGCCAGGCACAGGGAGTATTGACTGAAGCTTTCTTT.

This chain joins TRBV28 and TRBJ2-1; D not certain. Germline V gene sequence: CDR1 MDHEN, CDR2 SYDVKM. V was shortened by 5 bases and J by 6 bases, with 11 bases between the two germline ends. This CDR3 contains 13 residues. The CDR3 protein is CASSRPPGNEQFF. DNA of the CDR3: TGTGCCAGCAGTCGCCCTCCGGGCAATGAGCAGTTCTTC.

This clonotype came up many times. This chain joins TRBV6-2 or TRBV6-3 and TRBJ2-6; D not certain. Between the trimmed V and J ends, which lost 9 bases and 0 bases, there was a span of 9 bases. CDR3 size: 14 residues. CDR1 MNHEY and CDR2 SVGEGT come from the germline V gene. The CDR3 nucleotides are TGTGCCAGTACCCAGGACTCTGGGGCCAACGTCCTGACTTTC. The encoded protein is CASTQDSGANVLTF.

The chain uses TRBV7-6 and TRBJ2-4; the D gene could be TRBD1 or TRBD2 (5 bases each). The DNA matches TRBJ2-7 better at its end, which makes the J call doubtful. Germline CDR1 SGHVS, CDR2 FNYEAQ. The CDR3 has 15 amino acids. The CDR3 sequence is CASSLAKGPLSEQYF. The CDR3 region has the DNA TGTGCCAGCAGCTTAGCAAAGGGACCGCTCAGCGAGCAGTACTTC.

This chain joins TRBV29-1 and TRBJ1-2; D remains unclear. The CDR3 consists of 15 residues. CDR1 is SQVTM and CDR2 is ANQGSEA in the germline V gene. Trimming removed 7 bases from V and 4 bases from J, with 22 bases in between. The CDR3 nucleotides are TGCAGCGCGTACGAACAAAATAGTTACCCCTATGGCTACACCTTC. Amino acid sequence: CSAYEQNSYPYGYTF.

In its sample, this clonotype was seen once. V is TRBV7-9 and J is TRBJ2-5; 7 nucleotides match TRBD1. The DNA end is more similar to TRBJ2-4, so the J call may be wrong. This CDR3 is built from 15 residues. Germline CDR1 SEHNR, CDR2 FQNEAQ (reference sequence). CDR3 sequence: CASSVTGEGGNIQYF. The CDR3 bases are TGTGCCAGCAGCGTCACAGGGGAAGGGGGTAACATTCAGTACTTC.

The chain uses TRBV15 and TRBJ2-3, with a tentative D call TRBD2 (5 bases). CDR1 and CDR2 from the germline V gene are LNHNV and YYDKDF (reference sequence). V was trimmed by 0 bases and J by 2 bases, leaving 9 bases between them. The CDR3 covers 15 residues. In nucleotides, the CDR3 is TGTGCCACCAGCAGAGACCCGGGGTTCACAGATACGCAGTATTTT. Translating gives CATSRDPGFTDTQYF. Looking up the rest from reference TRBV15 and TRBJ2-3 gives the full variable domain: DAMVIQNPRYQVTQFGKPVTLSCSQTLNHNVMYWYQQKSSQAPKLLFHYYDKDFNNEADTPDNFQSRRPNTSFCFLDIRSPGLGDTAMYLCATSRDPGFTDTQYFGPGTRLTVL.

This chain links TRBV7-8 with TRBJ2-5; weak D call: TRBD1 (6 bases). This CDR3 region has 16 residues. CDR1 is SGHVS, CDR2 FQNEAQ, per germline. The germline V and J ends were trimmed by 4 bases and 0 bases, with 15 bases remaining between them. The CDR3 region has the DNA TGTGCCAGCAGCTCATCGGGACACCAGTACCAAGAGACCCAGTACTTC. Its translation is CASSSSGHQYQETQYF.

The chain couples TRBV4-2 to TRBJ2-7; TRBD2 agrees at 7 bases. J lost 1 base, V lost 5 bases, and 5 bases had no gene match. Germline V lookup: CDR1 LGHNA, CDR2 YNFKEQ. CDR3 size: 14 residues. The CDR3 reads CASSVLAESYEQYF. Written as DNA, the CDR3 is TGTGCCAGCAGCGTCCTAGCGGAGTCCTACGAGCAGTACTTC.

The V and J genes are TRBV9 and TRBJ2-2; D is unclear. CDR3 length equals 14 residues. CDR1 is SGDLS and CDR2 is YYNGEE in the germline V gene. V was trimmed by 10 bases and J by 3 bases, leaving 16 bases between them. In nucleotides, the CDR3 is TGTGCCGCCCGACCACATGAAGACACCGGGGAGCTGTTTTTT. It yields the protein CAARPHEDTGELFF.

This clonotype was picked up a small number of times. The genes are TRBV7-9 and TRBJ2-7; weak D call: TRBD2 (5 bases). Germline-derived CDR1 and CDR2 are SEHNR and FQNEAQ (reference sequence). V dropped 8 bases and J dropped 6 bases, with 17 bases sitting between them. This CDR3 spans 13 amino acids. CDR3 amino acids: CASGGTPLGEQYF. The CDR3 DNA follows: TGTGCCAGCGGAGGTACCCCTTTGGGCGAGCAGTACTTC. Full variable domain (outside the CDR3, taken from reference TRBV7-9 and TRBJ2-7): DTGVSQNPRHKITKRGQNVTFRCDPISEHNRLYWYRQTLGQGPEFLTYFQNEAQLEKSRLLSDRFSAERPKGSFSTLEIQRTEQGDSAMYLCASGGTPLGEQYFGPGTRLTVT.

This chain links TRBV9 with TRBJ2-5, with 10 bases lining up with TRBD1. Trimming cost V 2 bases and J 3 bases; bases outside gene matches: 4. The CDR3 covers 15 residues. Germline V CDR1 and CDR2: SGDLS, YYNGEE. CDR3 nucleotide sequence: TGTGCCAGCAGCGTCGAAGGGACAGGGGAAGAGACCCAGTACTTC. It codes for CASSVEGTGEETQYF.

CDR3 loop: CASSPYSRCSYEQYF. CDR3 nucleotide sequence: TGCGCCAGCAGCCCCTACTCCAGGTGTTCCTACGAGCAGTACTTC. The chain employs TRBV5-1 and TRBJ2-7; D is undetermined. V gave up 4 bases and J gave up 1 base, with 15 bases separating them. Germline CDR1 SGHRS, CDR2 YFSETQ. There are 15 residues in the CDR3.

J is TRBJ2-1 and V is TRBV6-6; 7 nucleotides agree with TRBD2. CDR1 and CDR2 (germline): MNHNY, SVGAGI (reference sequence). The CDR3 is 16 residues long. V shed 4 bases and J 0 bases; nucleotides not matched to a gene: 6. CDR3 nucleotides: TGTGCCAGCAGTTTGGTCCAGCGGGGCTCCTACAATGAGCAGTTCTTC. It translates to CASSLVQRGSYNEQFF.

This clonotype appeared a few times. V is TRBV18 and J is TRBJ2-1; a possible D gene is TRBD1 (5 bases). The germline V gene encodes CDR1 KGHSH and CDR2 LQKENI. Trimming removed 2 bases from V and 1 base from J, with 9 bases in between. The CDR3 extends over 15 amino acids. This chain's CDR3 is CASSPTQGSYNEQFF. CDR3 sequence (DNA): TGTGCCAGCTCACCAACCCAGGGATCCTACAATGAGCAGTTCTTC.

This chain links TRBV27 with TRBJ2-1; 10 nucleotides match TRBD1. The germline CDR1 and CDR2 sequences are MNHEY and SMNVEV (reference sequence). J was trimmed by 12 bases and V by 1 base; bases with no gene match: 9. The CDR3 length is 15 residues. CDR3 in DNA: TGTGCCAGCAGTTTATTTTGGGACAGGGGTTCCCTGCAGTTCTTC. Its translation is CASSLFWDRGSLQFF.

The chain links TRBV7-9 to TRBJ1-3; D possibly corresponds to TRBD1 (6 bases). The V gene lost 3 bases and the J gene lost 2 bases, with 14 bases spanning the gap. The CDR3 contains 16 residues. Germline CDR1 and CDR2: SEHNR and FQNEAQ (reference sequence). Here the CDR3 DNA reads TGTGCCAGCAGCTTTACAGGCAGGGGAGCTGGAAACACCATATATTTT. Its translation: CASSFTGRGAGNTIYF.

The chain recombines TRBV6-2 or TRBV6-3 with TRBJ2-7; 9 bases fit TRBD1. The end of the DNA fits TRBJ2-5 better, so the J call may be wrong. Germline assignment: CDR1 MNHEY and CDR2 SVGEGT. The CDR3 extends over 15 amino acids. Here the CDR3 DNA reads TGTGCCAGCAGCCCCGACAGGGGGAGCTGGGGGACCCAGTACTTC. Amino acids: CASSPDRGSWGTQYF.